These 18 T cell receptor beta chains share one sample of origin, sequenced in a study of cytomegalovirus exposure and HLA in healthy donors. The study ran its PCR with 60 Vbeta and 13 Jbeta primers. Produced via immunoSEQ multiplex PCR; TCRdb's table is partial and in-frame only. This sample yields around 150,000 clones, of which 75% are seen a single time; about 7.7% belongs to the top ten. The sequenced sample consisted of PBMCs. These receptor sequences come from a woman in her forties in good health and CMV-seropositive.

J is TRBJ2-7 and V is TRBV5-1, with TRBD1 matching over 9 bases. Germline V gene data show CDR1 as SGHRS and CDR2 as YFSETQ. The CDR3 covers 15 residues. The V gene end was trimmed by 3 bases and the J gene end by 1 base; junction bases not matched to a gene: 5. The CDR3 region has the DNA TGCGCCAGCAGCTCTCCCGGGACAGGGTCCTACGAGCAGTACTTC. Protein product: CASSSPGTGSYEQYF. Full variable domain (outside the CDR3, taken from reference TRBV5-1 and TRBJ2-7): KAGVTQTPRYLIKTRGQQVTLSCSPISGHRSVSWYQQTPGQGLQFLFEYFSETQRNKGNFPGRFSGRQFSNSRSEMNVSTLELGDSALYLCASSSPGTGSYEQYFGPGTRLTVT.

The genes are TRBV9 and TRBJ2-1; D gene unclear. This CDR3 comprises 15 residues. Germline-derived CDR1 and CDR2 are SGDLS and YYNGEE. The V end was cut by 0 bases, the J end by 6 bases, with 13 bases between. In DNA, the CDR3 is TGTGCCAGCAGCGTAGTCCCGGTATCTTCCAATGAGCAGTTCTTC. It codes for CASSVVPVSSNEQFF.

The chain joins TRBV5-5 to TRBJ2-7, with no clear D. The CDR3 loop spans 12 amino acids. Germline assignment: CDR1 SGHKS and CDR2 YYEKEE (reference sequence). Between the trimmed V and J ends, which lost 0 bases and 4 bases, there was a span of 5 bases. CDR3 residues: CASSLAQYEQYF. The DNA for the CDR3 is TGTGCCAGCAGCTTGGCTCAGTACGAGCAGTACTTC.

The chain employs TRBV21-1 and TRBJ1-2. TRBV21-1 is an annotated pseudogene. The CDR3 runs to 13 residues. The CDR3 is CASIPTRNYGYTF. CDR3 coding DNA: TGTGCCAGCATCCCAACGAGGAACTATGGCTACACCTTC.

The chain combines TRBV2 with TRBJ2-1; TRBD1 matches at 9 bases. The CDR3 contains 16 residues. With 5 bases clipped from V and 4 bases from J, the junction kept 9 bases outside the gene matches. Germline CDR1 reads SNHLY; CDR2 reads FYNNEI. The CDR3 loop reads CASSPLGQGGYNEQFF. The CDR3 DNA reads TGTGCCAGCAGTCCATTGGGACAGGGAGGGTACAATGAGCAGTTCTTC.

This clone was detected a few times. The rearrangement links TRBV2 to TRBJ1-4; weak D call: TRBD1 (5 bases). The CDR3 extends over 14 amino acids. With 7 bases removed from V and 3 bases from J, the gap between germline ends came to 12 bases. Germline CDR1 and CDR2: SNHLY and FYNNEI. This chain's CDR3 is CASNIQGPNEKLFF. The CDR3, as DNA: TGTGCCAGCAATATCCAGGGCCCTAATGAAAAACTGTTTTTT.

The V call is TRBV2, the J call TRBJ2-5; D is unclear. The J call is in doubt because the DNA end fits TRBJ2-7 better. The CDR3 consists of 15 residues. Germline lookup yields CDR1 SNHLY and CDR2 FYNNEI. The CDR3 region is CASSEVVSPSYEQYF. The DNA of the CDR3 is TGTGCCAGCAGTGAAGTCGTCTCTCCCTCCTACGAGCAGTACTTC.

V is TRBV28 and J is TRBJ2-1; 9 bases line up with TRBD2. The CDR3 runs to 15 residues. Germline V gene data show CDR1 as MDHEN and CDR2 as SYDVKM. V lost 3 bases, J lost 2 bases, and 2 bases stayed unmatched. The CDR3 sequence: CASSLTSGTYNEQFF. The CDR3 DNA is TGTGCCAGCAGTTTGACTAGCGGTACCTACAATGAGCAGTTCTTC.

This sequence joins TRBV28 and TRBJ2-3, with TRBD2 identical over 9 bases. V shed 9 bases, J shed 3 bases, and the junction held 7 bases outside the gene matches. CDR3 size: 14 residues. In germline, CDR1 is MDHEN, CDR2 SYDVKM. In DNA, the CDR3 is TGTGCCAGTGGACTAGCGTGGGGTACAGATACGCAGTATTTT. Its translation is CASGLAWGTDTQYF.

The genes are TRBV11-3 and TRBJ2-1, with 15 bases aligning to TRBD2. The CDR3 is 17 amino acids. Germline V gene sequence: CDR1 SGHNT, CDR2 YENEEA. The junction had 9 bases not matched to a gene; V was cut back by 4 bases and J by 8 bases. CDR3: CASSYGLAGGPSYEQFF. CDR3 DNA: TGTGCCAGCAGCTATGGACTAGCGGGAGGGCCCTCGTATGAGCAGTTCTTC.

This sequence joins TRBV4-1 and TRBJ2-7; D perhaps matches TRBD2 (6 bases). The length of the CDR3 is 16 residues. Deletions cut 3 bases from V and 3 bases from J, with 18 bases between. The germline CDR1 and CDR2 sequences are MGHRA and YSYEKL. CDR3 sequence: CASSHLGTRGNYEQYF. For the CDR3, the DNA is TGCGCCAGCAGCCACCTAGGGACCCGCGGGAACTACGAGCAGTACTTC.

J is TRBJ2-5 and V is TRBV5-8; 7 nucleotides line up with TRBD1. CDR1 is SGHTS and CDR2 is YDEGEE in the germline V gene. The trim removed 4 bases at V and 0 bases at J, leaving 6 bases unmatched. This CDR3 region has 15 residues. This chain's CDR3 is CASSPRDRHQETQYF. CDR3 sequence (DNA): TGTGCCAGCAGCCCCAGGGACAGACACCAAGAGACCCAGTACTTC.

The rearrangement links TRBV7-2 to TRBJ2-1; 8 positions match TRBD2. CDR1 is SGHTA and CDR2 is FQGNSA in the germline V gene. The CDR3 is 14 amino acids. After removal of 5 bases from V and 8 bases from J, the junction contained 8 bases not matched to a gene. DNA of the CDR3: TGTGCCAGCAGCCTGACGGGGGGGATCGATGAGCAGTTCTTC. This sequence encodes CASSLTGGIDEQFF. The full variable domain, rest sourced from reference TRBV7-2 and TRBJ2-1, is GAGVSQSPSNKVTEKGKDVELRCDPISGHTALYWYRQSLGQGLEFLIYFQGNSAPDKSGLPSDRFSAERTGGSVSTLTIQRTQQEDSAVYLCASSLTGGIDEQFFGPGTRLTVL.

The J gene is TRBJ1-1, the V gene TRBV29-1; D is unclear. This CDR3 comprises 14 residues. The germline V gene encodes CDR1 SQVTM and CDR2 ANQGSEA. V gave up 5 bases and J gave up 3 bases, with 16 bases separating them. CDR3 sequence reads: CSVPLLNSDTEAFF. CDR3 sequence (DNA): TGCAGCGTTCCACTGTTAAACTCGGACACTGAAGCTTTCTTT. The full variable domain, in which reference TRBV29-1 and TRBJ1-1 provide the parts outside the CDR3, is SAVISQKPSRDICQRGTSLTIQCQVDSQVTMMFWYRQQPGQSLTLIATANQGSEATYESGFVIDKFPISRPNLTFSTLTVSNMSPEDSSIYLCSVPLLNSDTEAFFGQGTRLTVV.

The chain joins TRBV21-1 to TRBJ2-7; TRBD2, as called in the table, went unchecked against the DNA. TRBV21-1 is a pseudogene segment. This CDR3 spans 23 amino acids. CDR3 residues: CASVSSFFRCGTSGRTFYYEQYF. Written as DNA, the CDR3 is TGTGCCAGCGTCAGCAGCTTTTTCCGGTGTGGGACTAGCGGGAGGACCTTCTACTACGAGCAGTACTTC.

This CDR3 reads CAISVGHRDTDTQYF. The CDR3 DNA reads TGTGCCATCAGTGTAGGACACAGGGACACAGATACGCAGTATTTT. The V call is TRBV10-3, the J call TRBJ2-3, with D maybe TRBD1 (6 bases). Germline CDR1 ENHRY, CDR2 SYGVKD. The CDR3 loop spans 15 amino acids. V was pared by 4 bases and J by 2 bases, with 13 bases between.

V and J are TRBV30 and TRBJ2-1; TRBD1 matches 10 bases. Germline V lookup: CDR1 GTSNPN, CDR2 SVGIG (reference sequence). V lost 0 bases, J lost 2 bases, and 4 bases stayed unmatched. CDR3 length equals 16 residues. The CDR3 region has the DNA TGTGCCTGGAGTGTACAGGGGACAGGGGCCTACAATGAGCAGTTCTTC. It codes for CAWSVQGTGAYNEQFF.

The V gene is TRBV2, the J gene TRBJ1-2; D is perhaps TRBD1 (5 bases). The CDR3 has 15 amino acids. Trimming took off 6 bases at V and 0 bases at J, with 14 bases between the two ends. Germline CDR1 is SNHLY and CDR2 is FYNNEI. The CDR3 protein is CASRDIKTANYGYTF. The CDR3 nucleotides read TGTGCCAGCAGGGACATAAAGACGGCTAACTATGGCTACACCTTC. Using reference TRBV2 and TRBJ1-2 for the parts outside the CDR3, the full variable domain is EPEVTQTPSHQVTQMGQEVILRCVPISNHLYFYWYRQILGQKVEFLVSFYNNEISEKSEIFDDQFSVERPDGSNFTLKIRSTKLEDSAMYFCASRDIKTANYGYTFGSGTRLTVV.